This TCR beta chain was captured by sequencing in a study of shared clonotypes between healthy human individuals. V was pared by 6 bases and J by 2 bases, with 9 bases between. The CDR3 spans 13 residues. Germline assignment: CDR1 SNHLY and CDR2 FYNNEI. Regarding this clone: Its specificity is unknown.

A CD45RA-negative memory subset and a CD45RA+ naive subset were separated from the CD4+ cells. Overall study results and limits: It was the few donors that limited the genetic and exposure-history diversity represented.

Only in-frame clones appear in the TCRdb table, and some are missing; sequencing was by immunoSEQ multiplex PCR. The sample contains 2 million to 2.5 million clones, just under 95% of which appear only once. This TCR was recovered from a man between 18 and 35 years old in good health. Some clones in this sample may be carry-over from other donors' samples. Sequencing was done on a sample of naive CD4+ T cells from PBMCs. Subset denoted: CD45RA+ positively selected. The chain has TRBV2 and TRBJ2-3, with a weak D call TRBD1 (5 bases). Here the CDR3 DNA reads TGTGCCAGCAGGATACAGGTCACAGATACGCAGTATTTT. This encodes CASRIQVTDTQYF.